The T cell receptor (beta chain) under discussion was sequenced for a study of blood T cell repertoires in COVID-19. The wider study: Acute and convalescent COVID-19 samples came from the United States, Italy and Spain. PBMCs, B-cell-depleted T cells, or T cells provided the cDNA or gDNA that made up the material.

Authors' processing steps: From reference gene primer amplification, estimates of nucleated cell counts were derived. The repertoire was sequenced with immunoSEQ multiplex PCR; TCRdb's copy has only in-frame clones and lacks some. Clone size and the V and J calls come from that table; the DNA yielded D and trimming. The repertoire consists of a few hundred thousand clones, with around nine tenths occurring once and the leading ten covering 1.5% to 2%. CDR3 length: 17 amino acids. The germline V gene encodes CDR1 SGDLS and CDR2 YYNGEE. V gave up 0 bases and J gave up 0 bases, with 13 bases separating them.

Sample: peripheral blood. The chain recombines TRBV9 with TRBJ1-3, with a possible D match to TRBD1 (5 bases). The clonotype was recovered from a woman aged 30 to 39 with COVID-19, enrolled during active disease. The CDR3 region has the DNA TGTGCCAGCAGCGTAGGAGACAGAAGGAGCTCTGGAAACACCATATATTTT. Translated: CASSVGDRRSSGNTIYF.